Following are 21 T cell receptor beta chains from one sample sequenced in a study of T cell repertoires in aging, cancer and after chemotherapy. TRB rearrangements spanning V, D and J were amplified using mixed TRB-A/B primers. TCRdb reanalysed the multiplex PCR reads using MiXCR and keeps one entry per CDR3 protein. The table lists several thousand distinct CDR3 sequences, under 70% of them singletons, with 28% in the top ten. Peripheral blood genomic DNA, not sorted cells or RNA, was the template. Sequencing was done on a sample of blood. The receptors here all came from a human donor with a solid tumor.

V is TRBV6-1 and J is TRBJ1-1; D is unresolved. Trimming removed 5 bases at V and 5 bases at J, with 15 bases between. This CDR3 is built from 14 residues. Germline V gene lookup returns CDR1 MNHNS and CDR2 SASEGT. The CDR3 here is CASSSGLIETEAFF. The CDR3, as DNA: TGTGCCAGCAGTTCCGGGCTGATCGAGACTGAAGCTTTCTTT.

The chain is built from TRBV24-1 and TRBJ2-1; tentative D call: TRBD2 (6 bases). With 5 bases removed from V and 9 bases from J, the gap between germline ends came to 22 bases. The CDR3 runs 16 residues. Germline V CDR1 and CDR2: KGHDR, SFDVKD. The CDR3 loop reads CATSARGAGRGFEQFF. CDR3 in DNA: TGTGCCACCAGTGCCCGTGGGGCGGGGCGAGGGTTTGAGCAGTTCTTC.

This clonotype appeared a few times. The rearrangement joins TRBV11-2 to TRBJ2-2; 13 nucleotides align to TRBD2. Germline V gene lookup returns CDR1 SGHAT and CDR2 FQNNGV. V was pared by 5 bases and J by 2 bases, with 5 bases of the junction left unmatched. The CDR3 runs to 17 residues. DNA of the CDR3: TGTGCCAGCAGCCGGACTAGCGGGGGTCCTAACACCGGGGAGCTGTTTTTT. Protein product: CASSRTSGGPNTGELFF.

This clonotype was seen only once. The DNA of the CDR3 is TGTGCCAGCAGCCGAAGACGGACTAGCGGAGCTAGCACAGATACGCAGTATTTT. It translates to CASSRRRTSGASTDTQYF. This chain connects TRBV11-2 to TRBJ2-3; 10 nucleotides agree with TRBD2. The germline V gene has CDR1 SGHAT and CDR2 FQNNGV. With 5 bases clipped from V and 0 bases from J, the junction kept 11 bases outside the gene matches. This CDR3 contains 18 residues.

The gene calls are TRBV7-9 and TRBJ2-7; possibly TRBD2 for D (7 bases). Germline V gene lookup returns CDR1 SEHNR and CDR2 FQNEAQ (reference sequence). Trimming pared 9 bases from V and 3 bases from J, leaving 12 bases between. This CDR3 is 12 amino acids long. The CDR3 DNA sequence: TGTGCCAGTACGGGGGGCCGCTACGAGCAGTACTTC. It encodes CASTGGRYEQYF.

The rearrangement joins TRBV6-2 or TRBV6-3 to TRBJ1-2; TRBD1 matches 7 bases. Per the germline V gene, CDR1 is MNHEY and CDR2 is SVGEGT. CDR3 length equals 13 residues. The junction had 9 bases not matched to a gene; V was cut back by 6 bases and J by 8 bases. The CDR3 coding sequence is TGTGCCAGCAGCCCAGGGACAGTAAGGGGCTACACCTTC. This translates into CASSPGTVRGYTF.

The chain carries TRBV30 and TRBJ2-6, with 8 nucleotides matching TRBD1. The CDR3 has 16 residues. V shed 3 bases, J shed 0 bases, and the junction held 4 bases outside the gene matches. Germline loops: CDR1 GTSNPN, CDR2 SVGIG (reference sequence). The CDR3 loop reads CAWRHTGGSGANVLTF. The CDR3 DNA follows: TGTGCCTGGAGGCACACAGGGGGCTCTGGGGCCAACGTCCTGACTTTC.

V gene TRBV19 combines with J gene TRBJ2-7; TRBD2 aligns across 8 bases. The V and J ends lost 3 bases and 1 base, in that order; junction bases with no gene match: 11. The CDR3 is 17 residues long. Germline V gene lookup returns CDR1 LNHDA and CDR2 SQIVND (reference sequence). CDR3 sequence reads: CASSIFSSGTASYEQYF. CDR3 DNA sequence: TGTGCCAGTAGTATTTTCAGTAGCGGGACCGCTTCCTACGAGCAGTACTTC.

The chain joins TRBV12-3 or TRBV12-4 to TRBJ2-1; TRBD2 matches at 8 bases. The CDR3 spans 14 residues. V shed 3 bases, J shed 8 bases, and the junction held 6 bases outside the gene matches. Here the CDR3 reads CASSFRGGRDEQFF. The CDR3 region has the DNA TGTGCCAGCAGTTTCCGGGGGGGCAGGGATGAGCAGTTCTTC.

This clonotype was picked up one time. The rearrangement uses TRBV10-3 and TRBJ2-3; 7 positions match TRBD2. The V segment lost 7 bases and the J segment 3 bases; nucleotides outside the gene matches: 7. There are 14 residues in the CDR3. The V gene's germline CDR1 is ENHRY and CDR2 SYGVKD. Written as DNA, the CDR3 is TGTGCCATCAAGGCGGGAGATCGGACAGATACGCAGTATTTT. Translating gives CAIKAGDRTDTQYF.

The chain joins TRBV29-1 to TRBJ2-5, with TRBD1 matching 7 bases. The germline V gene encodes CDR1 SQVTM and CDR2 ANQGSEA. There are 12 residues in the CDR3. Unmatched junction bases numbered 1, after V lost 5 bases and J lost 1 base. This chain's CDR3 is CSVRQGQETQYF. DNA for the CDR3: TGCAGCGTTCGACAGGGCCAAGAGACCCAGTACTTC.

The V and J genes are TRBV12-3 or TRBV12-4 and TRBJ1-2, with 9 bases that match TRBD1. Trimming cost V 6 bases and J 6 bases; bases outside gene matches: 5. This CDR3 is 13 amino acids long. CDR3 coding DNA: TGTGCCAGCAGCCCTCGGGACAGGGATGGCTACACCTTC. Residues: CASSPRDRDGYTF.

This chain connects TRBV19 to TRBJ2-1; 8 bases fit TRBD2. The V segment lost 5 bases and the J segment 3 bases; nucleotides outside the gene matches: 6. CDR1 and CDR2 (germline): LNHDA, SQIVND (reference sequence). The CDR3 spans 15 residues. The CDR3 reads CASSPRGGSYNEQFF. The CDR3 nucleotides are TGTGCCAGTAGTCCCCGCGGGGGGAGCTACAATGAGCAGTTCTTC.

CDR3 bases: TGTGCCAGCAGTTTACAGGGGGTACGGGAAAAACTGTTTTTT. Translated, it gives CASSLQGVREKLFF. The chain links TRBV12-3 or TRBV12-4 to TRBJ1-4; 7 bases line up with TRBD1. There are 14 residues in the CDR3. The trim removed 2 bases at V and 8 bases at J, leaving 5 bases unmatched.

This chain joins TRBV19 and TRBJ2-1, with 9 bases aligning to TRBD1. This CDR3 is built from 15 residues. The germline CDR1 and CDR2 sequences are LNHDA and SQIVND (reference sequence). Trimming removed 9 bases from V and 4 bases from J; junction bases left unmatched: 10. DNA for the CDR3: TGTGCCAGCAGCCAGGGACAGGGTGGGTACAATGAGCAGTTCTTC. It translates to CASSQGQGGYNEQFF.

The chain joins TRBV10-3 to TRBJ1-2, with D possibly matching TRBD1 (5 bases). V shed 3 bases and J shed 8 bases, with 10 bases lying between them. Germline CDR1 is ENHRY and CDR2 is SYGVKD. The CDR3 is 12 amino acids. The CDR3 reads CAISEDSLGYTF. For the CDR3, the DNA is TGTGCCATCAGTGAAGACAGCTTGGGCTACACCTTC.

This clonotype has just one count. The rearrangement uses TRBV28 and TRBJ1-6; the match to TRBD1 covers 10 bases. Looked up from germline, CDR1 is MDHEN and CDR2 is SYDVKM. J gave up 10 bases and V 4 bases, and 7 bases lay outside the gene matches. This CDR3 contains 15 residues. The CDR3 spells CASSSPGTGASPLHF. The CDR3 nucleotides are TGTGCCAGCAGTTCTCCCGGGACAGGGGCATCACCCCTCCACTTT.

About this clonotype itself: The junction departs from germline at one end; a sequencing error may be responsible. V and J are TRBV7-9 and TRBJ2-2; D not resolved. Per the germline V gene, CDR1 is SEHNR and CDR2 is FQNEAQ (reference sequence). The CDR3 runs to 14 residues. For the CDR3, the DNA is TGTGCCAACAGCTTAGCCAGGACCAATGTGGAGCTGTTTTTT. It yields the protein CANSLARTNVELFF.

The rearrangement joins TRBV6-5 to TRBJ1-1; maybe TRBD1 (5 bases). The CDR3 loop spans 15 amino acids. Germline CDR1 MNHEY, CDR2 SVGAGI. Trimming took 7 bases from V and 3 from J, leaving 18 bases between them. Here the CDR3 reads CASNGPRWGDTEAFF. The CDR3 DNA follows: TGTGCCAGCAACGGACCGCGCTGGGGGGACACTGAAGCTTTCTTT.

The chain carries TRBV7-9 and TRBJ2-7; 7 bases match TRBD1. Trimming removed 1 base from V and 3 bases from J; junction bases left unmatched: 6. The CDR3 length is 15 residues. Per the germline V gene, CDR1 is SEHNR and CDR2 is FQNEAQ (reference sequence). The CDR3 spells CASSLETGLSYEQYF. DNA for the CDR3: TGTGCCAGCAGCTTAGAGACAGGGCTAAGCTACGAGCAGTACTTC.

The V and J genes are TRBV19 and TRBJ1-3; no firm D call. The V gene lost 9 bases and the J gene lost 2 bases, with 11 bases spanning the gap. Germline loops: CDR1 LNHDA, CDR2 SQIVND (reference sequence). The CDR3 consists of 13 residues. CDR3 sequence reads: CASSGGAGNTIYF. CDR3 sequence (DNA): TGTGCCAGCTCGGGTGGAGCTGGAAACACCATATATTTT.